This T cell receptor beta chain was documented in a study of lymphopenia after photon versus proton radiotherapy. Study-wide results and caveats: Proton therapy kept repertoires fairly stable, unlike photons, which gained effector/memory cells.

As to this clone: Its specificity is unknown.

CDR3 length equals 16 residues. CDR1 and CDR2 (germline): SGDLS, YYNGEE. Trimming cost V 6 bases and J 8 bases; bases outside gene matches: 9. Produced via immunoSEQ multiplex PCR; TCRdb's table is partial and in-frame only. The sample yields about 160,000 clones, roughly nine tenths seen once. The source was peripheral blood, collected from a patient treated with photon-based radiotherapy. The origin of this receptor is a man over 45 with gastric cancer. The chain links TRBV9 to TRBJ2-2; 14 nucleotides agree with TRBD2. In DNA, the CDR3 is TGTGCCAGCAAGGCGGGACTAGCGGGAGTGGCGGGGGAGCTGTTTTTT. Translated: CASKAGLAGVAGELFF.